This T cell receptor beta chain derives from a study of blood T cell repertoires in COVID-19. The CDR3 length is 13 residues. Trimming pared 6 bases from V and 2 bases from J, leaving 8 bases between. This table comes from immunoSEQ multiplex PCR, and its TCRdb copy is limited to in-frame clones, with some not included. This sample has 100,000 or so clones, with just over 85% found just once. Participants were placed into cohorts based on the clinical history they reported. The source is a woman aged 45-60 years who had recovered from COVID-19. The chain links TRBV12-3 or TRBV12-4 to TRBJ1-3; D is uncertain. The sequenced sample was PBMCs or T cells enriched from blood (not recorded which). CDR3 loop: CASRISAGNTIYF. In DNA, the CDR3 is TGTGCCAGCAGGATCAGTGCTGGAAACACCATATATTTT.